A single sample is the source of the 2 T cell receptor beta chains below, sequenced in a study of Ad26.COV2.S vaccination and SARS-CoV-2 variants. Treatment here: around 19 received Ad26.COV2.S at low or high dose, single or two shots; five or six received placebo; per-sample allocation not given. Sampling was performed 63 days after the first vaccine or placebo injection. Generated by immunoSEQ multiplex PCR, the TCRdb table keeps only in-frame clones and is missing some. The sample carries about 350,000 clones, less than 90% recorded once. This material consisted of peripheral blood, taken in a trial of Ad26.COV2.S vaccine versus placebo. All receptors come from a person aged 18-65 years who received the Ad26.COV2.S COVID-19 vaccine or a placebo.

The rearrangement links TRBV7-3 to TRBJ2-5; D remains unclear. The germline V gene encodes CDR1 SGHTA and CDR2 FQGTGA. This CDR3 spans 15 amino acids. The V and J ends lost 2 bases and 2 bases respectively, with 12 bases between them. The CDR3 is CASSLQLGLQETQYF. The CDR3 region has the DNA TGTGCCAGCAGCTTACAGCTAGGGCTACAAGAGACCCAGTACTTC. Supplemented by reference TRBV7-3 and TRBJ2-5, the full variable domain reads GAGVSQTPSNKVTEKGKYVELRCDPISGHTALYWYRQSLGQGPEFLIYFQGTGAADDSGLPNDRFFAVRPEGSVSTLKIQRTERGDSAVYLCASSLQLGLQETQYFGPGTRLLVL.

The genes are TRBV4-3 and TRBJ1-1; unclear D gene. V lost 1 base and J 2 bases, leaving 8 bases between the germline ends. The CDR3 covers 14 residues. Germline V gene data show CDR1 as LGHNA and CDR2 as YSLEER. The CDR3 coding sequence is TGCGCCAGCAGCCAAGGTAGGCGAAACACTGAAGCTTTCTTT. As protein: CASSQGRRNTEAFF.